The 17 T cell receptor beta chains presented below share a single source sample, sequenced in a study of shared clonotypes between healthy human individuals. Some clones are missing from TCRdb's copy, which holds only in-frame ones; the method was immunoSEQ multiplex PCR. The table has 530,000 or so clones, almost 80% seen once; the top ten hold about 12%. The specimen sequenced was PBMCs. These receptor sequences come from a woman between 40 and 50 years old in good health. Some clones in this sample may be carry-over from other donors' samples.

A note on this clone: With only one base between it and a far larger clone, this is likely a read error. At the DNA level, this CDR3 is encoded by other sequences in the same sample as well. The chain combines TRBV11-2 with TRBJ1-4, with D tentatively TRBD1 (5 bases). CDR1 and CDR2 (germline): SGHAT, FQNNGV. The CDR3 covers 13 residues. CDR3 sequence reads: CASSLSGREKLFF. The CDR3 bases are TGTGCCAGCAGCTTATCAGGGCGAGAAAAGCTGTTTTTT.

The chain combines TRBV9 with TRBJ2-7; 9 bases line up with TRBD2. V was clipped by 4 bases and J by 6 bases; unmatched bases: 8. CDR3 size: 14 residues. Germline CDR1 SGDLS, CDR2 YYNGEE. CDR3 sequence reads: CASSTGTSLGEQYF. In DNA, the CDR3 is TGTGCCAGCAGCACCGGGACTAGCCTTGGCGAGCAGTACTTC.

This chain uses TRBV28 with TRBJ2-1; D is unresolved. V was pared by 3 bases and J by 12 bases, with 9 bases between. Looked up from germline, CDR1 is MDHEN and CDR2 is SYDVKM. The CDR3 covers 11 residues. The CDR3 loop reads CASSFFDAQFF. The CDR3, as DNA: TGTGCCAGCAGTTTTTTCGACGCGCAGTTCTTC.

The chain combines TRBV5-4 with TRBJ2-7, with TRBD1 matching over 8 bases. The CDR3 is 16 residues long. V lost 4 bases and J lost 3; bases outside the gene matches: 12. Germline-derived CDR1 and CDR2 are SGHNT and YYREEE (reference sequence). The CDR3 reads CASSLLGRDRNYEQYF. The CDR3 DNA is TGTGCCAGCAGCCTGCTTGGGCGGGACAGGAACTACGAGCAGTACTTC.

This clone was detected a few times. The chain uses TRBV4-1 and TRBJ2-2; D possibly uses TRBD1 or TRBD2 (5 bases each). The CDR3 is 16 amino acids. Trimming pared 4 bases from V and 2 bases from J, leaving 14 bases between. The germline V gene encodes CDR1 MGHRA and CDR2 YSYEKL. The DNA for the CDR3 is TGCGCCAGCAGCCCCGGGGCAACAAAAAACACCGGGGAGCTGTTTTTT. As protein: CASSPGATKNTGELFF.

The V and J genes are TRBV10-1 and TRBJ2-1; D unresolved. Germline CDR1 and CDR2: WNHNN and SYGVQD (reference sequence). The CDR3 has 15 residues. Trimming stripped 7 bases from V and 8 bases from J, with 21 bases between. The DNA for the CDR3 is TGCGCCAGCATCGTCTCTAAGTTTTGGGTCGATGAGCAGTTCTTC. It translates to CASIVSKFWVDEQFF.

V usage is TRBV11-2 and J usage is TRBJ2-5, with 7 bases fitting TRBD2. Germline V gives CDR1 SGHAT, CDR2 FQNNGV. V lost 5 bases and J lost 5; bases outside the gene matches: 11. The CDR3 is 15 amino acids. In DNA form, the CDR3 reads TGTGCCAGCAGCCGCGCCGCGGGAGCGGGGGAGACCCAGTACTTC. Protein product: CASSRAAGAGETQYF.

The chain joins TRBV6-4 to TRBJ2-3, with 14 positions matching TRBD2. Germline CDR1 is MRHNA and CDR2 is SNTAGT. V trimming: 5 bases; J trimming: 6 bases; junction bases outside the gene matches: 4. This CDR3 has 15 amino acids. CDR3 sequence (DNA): TGTGCCAGCAGTAGGACTAGCGGGAGGCGGGATACGCAGTATTTT. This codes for CASSRTSGRRDTQYF.

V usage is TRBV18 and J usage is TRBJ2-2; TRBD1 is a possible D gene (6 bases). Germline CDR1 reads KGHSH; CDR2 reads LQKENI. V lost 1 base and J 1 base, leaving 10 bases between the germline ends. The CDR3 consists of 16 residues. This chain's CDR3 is CASSPLPGVNTGELFF. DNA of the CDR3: TGTGCCAGCTCACCACTGCCAGGGGTGAACACCGGGGAGCTGTTTTTT.

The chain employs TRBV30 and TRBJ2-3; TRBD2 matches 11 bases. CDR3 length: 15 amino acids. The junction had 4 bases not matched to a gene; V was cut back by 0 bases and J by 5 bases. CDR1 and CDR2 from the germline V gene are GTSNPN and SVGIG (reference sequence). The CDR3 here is CAWSVRLAGQDTQYF. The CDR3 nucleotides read TGTGCCTGGAGTGTACGACTAGCGGGACAAGATACGCAGTATTTT.

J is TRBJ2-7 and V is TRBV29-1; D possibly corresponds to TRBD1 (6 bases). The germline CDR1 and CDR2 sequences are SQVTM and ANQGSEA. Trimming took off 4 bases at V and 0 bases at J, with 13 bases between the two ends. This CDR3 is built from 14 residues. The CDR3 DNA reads TGCAGCGTTGGAAGGGGGACCACCTCCTACGAGCAGTACTTC. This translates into CSVGRGTTSYEQYF.

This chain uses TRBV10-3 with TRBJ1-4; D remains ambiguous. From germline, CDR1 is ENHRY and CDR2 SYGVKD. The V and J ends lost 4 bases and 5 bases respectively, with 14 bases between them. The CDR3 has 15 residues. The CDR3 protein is CAISALRQENEKLFF. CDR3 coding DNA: TGTGCCATCAGTGCTTTAAGACAAGAGAATGAAAAACTGTTTTTT.

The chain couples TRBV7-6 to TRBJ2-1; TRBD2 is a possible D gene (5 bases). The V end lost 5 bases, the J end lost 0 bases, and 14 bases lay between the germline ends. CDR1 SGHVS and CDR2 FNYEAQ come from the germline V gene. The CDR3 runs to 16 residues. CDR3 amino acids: CASSRLATSSYNEQFF. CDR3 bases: TGTGCCAGCAGCAGACTTGCCACTAGCTCCTACAATGAGCAGTTCTTC.

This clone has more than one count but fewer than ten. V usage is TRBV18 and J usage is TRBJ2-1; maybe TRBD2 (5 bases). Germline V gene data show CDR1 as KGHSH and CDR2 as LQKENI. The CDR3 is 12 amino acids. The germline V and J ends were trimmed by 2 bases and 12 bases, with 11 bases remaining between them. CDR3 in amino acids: CASSPWQGGQFF. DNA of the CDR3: TGTGCCAGCTCACCATGGCAAGGAGGGCAGTTCTTC.

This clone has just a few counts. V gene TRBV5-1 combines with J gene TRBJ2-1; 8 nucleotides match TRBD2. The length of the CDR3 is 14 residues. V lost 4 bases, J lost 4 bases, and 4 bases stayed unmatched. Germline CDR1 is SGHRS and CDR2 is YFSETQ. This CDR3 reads CASSPGTSYNEQFF. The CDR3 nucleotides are TGCGCCAGCAGCCCCGGGACTAGTTACAATGAGCAGTTCTTC.

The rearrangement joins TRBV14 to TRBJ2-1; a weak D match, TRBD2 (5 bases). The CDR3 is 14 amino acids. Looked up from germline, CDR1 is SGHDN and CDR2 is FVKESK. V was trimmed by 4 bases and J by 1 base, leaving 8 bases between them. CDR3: CASSLGSSYNEQFF. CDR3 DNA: TGTGCCAGCAGCCTAGGGAGTTCCTACAATGAGCAGTTCTTC.

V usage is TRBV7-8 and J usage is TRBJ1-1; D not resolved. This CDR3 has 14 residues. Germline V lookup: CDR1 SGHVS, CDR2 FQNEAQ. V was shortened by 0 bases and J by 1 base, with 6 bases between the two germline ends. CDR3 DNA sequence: TGTGCCAGCAGCTTAGCGTGGCAGAACACTGAAGCTTTCTTT. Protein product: CASSLAWQNTEAFF.